The clone carrying this TCR beta chain was detected a few times. Antigen: not known. This sample is drawn from a study of T cell responses to AZD1222 COVID-19 vaccine. Trimming took off 5 bases at V and 4 bases at J, with 9 bases between the two ends. Germline V gene sequence: CDR1 LNHDA, CDR2 SQIVND (reference sequence). The CDR3 extends over 13 amino acids. The protocol was immunoSEQ multiplex PCR, while the TCRdb copy is restricted to in-frame clones and leaves out a portion. The table shows some 150,000 clones, with under 95% occurring only once. Study-wide findings and caveats: The study reported that nearly half of spike-specific TCRs target unmutated variant regions. White British people made up most donors, females outnumbered males, and clonal diversity was possibly underestimated.

The sample in question was peripheral blood, obtained on day 0 of MenACWY control vaccination. The sequence derives from an adult in good health. The chain has TRBV19 and TRBJ1-5; D is uncertain. Here the CDR3 DNA reads TGTGCCAGTAGTCCAATTAGAAATCAGCCCCAGCATTTT. Its protein is CASSPIRNQPQHF.